This T cell receptor (beta chain) was identified during a study of Graves' ophthalmopathy and Graves' hyperthyroidism (dated by TCRdb to 2016 to 2019). Background for the entire study: Peripheral blood was collected before any treatment was given, at the time of initial diagnosis. To explore V-J signatures distinguishing ophthalmopathy from hyperthyroidism, a discovery set of 100 patients (fewer than 45 ophthalmopathy, roughly 56 stable hyperthyroidism) was enrolled. The 100 discovery patients were randomly split 7:3 into training and test sets. An independent validation cohort was composed of 18 to 20 hyperthyroidism patients and some 16 patients who later progressed from hyperthyroidism to ophthalmopathy. In five to seven hyperthyroidism patients, T-cell repertoires of thyroid tissue and blood were compared. In total, 135 blood samples were TCR-sequenced: 43 ophthalmopathy, 80 or so hyperthyroidism and some 17 hyperthyroidism-to-ophthalmopathy patients. Once sampling was done, hyperthyroidism patients were given methimazole at a starting dose of 30 mg daily, while ophthalmopathy patients were given high-dose intravenous methylprednisolone. The study used TCR beta repertoire signatures to distinguish Graves' ophthalmopathy from Graves' hyperthyroidism and to predict progression to ophthalmopathy.

Patients with ophthalmopathy had moderately to severely active disease, with a Clinical Activity Score of 3 or more, a NOSPECS grade of 4 or more, and a disease duration of less than 3 months. Patients were excluded if they had other autoimmune diseases, uncontrolled infections, pregnancy or lactation. Diagnosis relied on clinical symptoms, serum thyroxine, TRAb, thyroid ultrasound and orbital computed tomography. Ficoll-Paque density gradient centrifugation was used to isolate PBMCs from approximately 10 ml of fresh peripheral blood. Total RNA was extracted using Trizol reagent, and RNA quality was checked on an Agilent 2100 Bioanalyzer. Taken from cysteine to phenylalanine, the CDR3 has 15 residues. The sequence is cut down to CDR3 DNA, 45 bases in frame from base 1. V is shortened by 3 bases, J by 0 bases, and the region joining them spans 11 bases. Taken from the germline V gene (reference sequence), the CDR1 and CDR2 loops are MNHEY and SMNVEV.

Overall study results and their limits: Most expanded thyroid clonotypes with frequency above 0.001 were also detected in blood, suggesting blood repertoires may reflect the thyroid immune response. Ophthalmopathy was separated from stable hyperthyroidism by the 13-signature model with about 89% sensitivity and 81% to 84% specificity in cross-validation and with 80%/75% in the test set. Sample size was not statistically predetermined, and group allocation was not concealed from the investigators. In validation, the model predicted ophthalmopathy progression with nearly 71% sensitivity and around 72% specificity; some 13 predicted patients were CT-confirmed with GO in a median of around 6 months.

For repertoire sequencing, TCR beta CDR3 regions were amplified from RNA transcripts. HTBI primers and the Qiagen OneStep RT-PCR kit were used in a first-round RT-PCR, which was followed by a second-round multiplex PCR, size selection and purification. Libraries were sequenced on an Illumina HiSeq2000 using paired-end 100 bp reads. As for the original processing: SOAPnuke was used to process the reads, throwing out any read that had adapters, had uncalled bases, had a mean Phred below 15, or lacked an exact constant-primer or identifier match. COPE v1.2.5 was used to merge the high-quality paired reads. Each unique nucleotide sequence was defined as a clonotype, and clonotypes were aligned to IMGT TRB V, D and J references with MiTCR v1.1. Analysis was restricted to V-J combinations with a frequency above 0.0001, which covered roughly 99% of repertoires. For each V-J combination, a TCR clonal expansion and chaos score was defined as the ratio of F50 clonal expansion to chaos observed in the TCRdist matrix. Welch's t-statistics and random forest were used to narrow the features down to more than 10 V-J combinations, which were then fed into a naive Bayes classifier. The Morisita-Horn index was used to measure how similar the thyroid and blood repertoires were. In TCRdb, the public reads were trimmed at Q25 with fastp and aligned with MiXCR, with productive beta chains retained. Every CDR3 protein is listed once, alongside the most common genes and DNA of its rows. The V and J calls reflect TCRdb's pipeline rather than the authors' work. For this sample the table gives hundreds of thousands of distinct CDR3 sequences, of which around 14% were detected only once. Of the sample, about 10% is held by the ten largest clones.

This clonotype has at least ten counts. It lacks a known antigen. No much larger clone exists at a distance of one base, and base qualities are not known. Recombination linked TRBV27 to TRBJ1-1, with TRBD1 perhaps the D gene, on 5 matching bases. Material: blood. This clonotype was sampled from a woman in her thirties with Graves' ophthalmopathy. Donor details come from another sample of the same person, matched by shared clones. The bases read TGTGCCAGCAGTTTTTCTGGGGGGGTGAACACTGAAGCTTTCTTT. This translates into CASSFSGGVNTEAFF.